Listed here are 4 T cell receptor beta chains from one sample, sequenced in a study of cytomegalovirus exposure and HLA in healthy donors. Vbeta (60) and Jbeta (13) primers were used in the PCR. The protocol was immunoSEQ multiplex PCR, while the TCRdb copy is restricted to in-frame clones and leaves out a portion. Counted here are 85,000 to 130,000 clones, roughly four fifths occurring once; the ten biggest clones make up approximately 14%. The sample consisted of PBMCs. The receptor set was obtained from a male donor in good health and CMV-seropositive.

This rearrangement joins TRBV5-6 to TRBJ2-1; 9 bases align to TRBD1. The CDR3 is made up of 13 amino acids. Per the germline V gene, CDR1 is SGHDT and CDR2 is YYEEEE. After removal of 7 bases from V and 9 bases from J, the junction contained 8 bases not matched to a gene. The CDR3 is CASAGQGQGEQFF. For the CDR3, the DNA is TGTGCCAGCGCCGGACAGGGGCAAGGTGAGCAGTTCTTC.

The CDR3 sequence is CASSESQGAVYEQYF. DNA for the CDR3: TGTGCCAGCAGCGAGTCACAGGGGGCGGTTTACGAGCAGTACTTC. The genes are TRBV9 and TRBJ2-7; 9 nucleotides agree with TRBD1. Germline CDR1 and CDR2: SGDLS and YYNGEE. The length of the CDR3 is 15 residues. V shed 3 bases, J shed 4 bases, and the junction held 8 bases outside the gene matches.

The rearrangement joins TRBV5-6 to TRBJ2-2, with 12 bases that match TRBD2. With 5 bases clipped from V and 6 bases from J, the junction kept 8 bases outside the gene matches. The CDR3 spans 16 residues. CDR1 and CDR2 from the germline V gene are SGHDT and YYEEEE. The CDR3 DNA reads TGTGCCAGCAGTATTCTAGCGGGGGGGCCTTCCGGGGAGCTGTTTTTT. It yields the protein CASSILAGGPSGELFF.

This clone turned up a few times. Germline is not matched at one junction end, which may reflect a read error. The gene calls are TRBV7-9 and TRBJ1-2; D gene unclear. This CDR3 is 12 amino acids long. In germline, CDR1 is SEHNR, CDR2 FQNEAQ (reference sequence). In DNA, the CDR3 is TGTTCCAGCCAGCGCGCCGGCTATGGCTACACCTTC. Protein: CSSQRAGYGYTF.